The 23 T cell receptor beta chains given below trace back to one sample, sequenced in a study of control samples from healthy donors and cancer patients. TCRdb's table, derived via immunoSEQ multiplex PCR, lists solely in-frame clones and lacks some. This sample yields about 55,000 clones, of which 85% to 95% are seen a single time; about 2.4% belongs to the top ten. The sample comprised blood. These receptors originate from a man aged 30 to 45 in good health.

J is TRBJ2-1 and V is TRBV4-2; D is uncertain. Germline V lookup: CDR1 LGHNA, CDR2 YNFKEQ. This CDR3 has 15 amino acids. Trimming pared 4 bases from V and 0 bases from J, leaving 10 bases between. CDR3 in DNA: TGTGCCAGCAGCCCATACCCGAGCTCCTACAATGAGCAGTTCTTC. Its protein is CASSPYPSSYNEQFF.

This clone appeared once. The rearrangement uses TRBV5-1 and TRBJ2-2; D is possibly TRBD1 (5 bases). The germline V gene has CDR1 SGHRS and CDR2 YFSETQ. V was clipped by 1 base and J by 3 bases, with 7 bases between them. The CDR3 sequence is 14 residues long. CDR3 region: CASSLLTDTGELFF. In DNA, the CDR3 is TGCGCCAGCAGCTTGTTGACAGACACCGGGGAGCTGTTTTTT.

This clone turned up a few times. This chain connects TRBV9 to TRBJ1-1; D not resolved. Trimming stripped 1 base from V and 7 bases from J, with 8 bases between. CDR1 SGDLS and CDR2 YYNGEE come from the germline V gene. The CDR3 extends over 12 amino acids. The CDR3 DNA reads as TGTGCCAGCAGCGTAAGTAATGGTGAAGCTTTCTTT. Translating gives CASSVSNGEAFF.

A word on this clone: Sequence at one end of the junction differs from germline and may be a read error. The rearrangement joins TRBV30 to TRBJ1-5; D gene uncertain. Germline V gives CDR1 GTSNPN, CDR2 SVGIG (reference sequence). This CDR3 spans 13 amino acids. The CDR3 coding sequence is TGTGCCCGGAGTGTGTCACCCAATCAGCCCCAGCATTTT. It codes for CARSVSPNQPQHF. The full variable domain, rest sourced from reference TRBV30 and TRBJ1-5, is SQTIHQWPATLVQPVGSPLSLECTVEGTSNPNLYWYRQAAGRGLQLLFYSVGIGQISSEVPQNLSASRPQDRQFILSSKKLLLSDSGFYLCARSVSPNQPQHFGDGTRLSIL.

The chain links TRBV11-2 to TRBJ2-7, with 12 bases fitting TRBD2. Looked up from germline, CDR1 is SGHAT and CDR2 is FQNNGV. The J segment lost 4 bases and the V segment lost 1 base, leaving 5 bases of the junction unmatched. This CDR3 comprises 16 residues. CDR3 bases: TGTGCCAGCAGCTTAGTAACTAGCGGGAGGAATTACGAGCAGTACTTC. It translates to CASSLVTSGRNYEQYF.

This clone has more than one count but fewer than ten. The V call is TRBV5-4, the J call TRBJ1-2, with a possible D match to TRBD1 (5 bases). Trimming shortened V by 4 bases and J by 4 bases, and 23 bases separated the two germline ends. CDR1 is SGHNT and CDR2 is YYREEE in the germline V gene (reference sequence). The CDR3 contains 17 residues. Written as DNA, the CDR3 is TGTGCCAGCAGCGGATCGATCATGGGGGAAATGGGCTATGGCTACACCTTC. It specifies CASSGSIMGEMGYGYTF.

The CDR3 reads CASSFLSRVEGEDTQYF. CDR3 DNA: TGTGCCAGCAGTTTTTTGTCGCGGGTCGAAGGGGAAGATACGCAGTATTTT. The chain recombines TRBV27 with TRBJ2-3; D is tentatively TRBD1 or TRBD2 (5 bases each). CDR1 MNHEY and CDR2 SMNVEV come from the germline V gene (reference sequence). Trimming took off 3 bases at V and 5 bases at J, with 21 bases between the two ends. The CDR3 length is 17 residues.

The genes are TRBV9 and TRBJ1-6; weak D call: TRBD1 (6 bases). Trimming took off 6 bases at V and 11 bases at J, with 27 bases between the two ends. The CDR3 length is 17 residues. Germline V gene sequence: CDR1 SGDLS, CDR2 YYNGEE. The CDR3 protein is CASTPPWDIPERAPLHF. As DNA, the CDR3 is TGTGCCAGCACCCCTCCTTGGGACATTCCCGAAAGGGCACCCCTCCACTTT.

In its sample, this clone was seen once. The chain has TRBV7-2 and TRBJ1-4, with a weak D call TRBD1 (5 bases). V was trimmed by 5 bases and J by 9 bases, leaving 19 bases between them. CDR3 length: 15 residues. Germline CDR1 reads SGHTA; CDR2 reads FQGNSA. The DNA for the CDR3 is TGTGCCAGCAGCCCCCAACCTGGGACCGGGAAAAAACTGTTTTTT. Protein sequence: CASSPQPGTGKKLFF.

In DNA form, the CDR3 reads TGTGCCAGCAGTTTAGGGGGACAGCCCCAGCATTTT. Protein sequence: CASSLGGQPQHF. The rearrangement joins TRBV12-3 or TRBV12-4 to TRBJ1-5; unclear D gene. This CDR3 contains 12 residues. V was shortened by 1 base and J by 7 bases, with 5 bases between the two germline ends.

The gene calls are TRBV13 and TRBJ2-3; D is unresolved. Per the germline V gene, CDR1 is PRHDT and CDR2 is FYEKMQ (reference sequence). CDR3 size: 14 residues. Trimming removed 0 bases from V and 1 base from J, with 5 bases in between. The CDR3 is CASSLGLRTDTQYF. In DNA form, the CDR3 reads TGTGCCAGCAGCTTAGGCCTGCGCACAGATACGCAGTATTTT. Full variable domain (rest looked up from reference TRBV13 and TRBJ2-3): AAGVIQSPRHLIKEKRETATLKCYPIPRHDTVYWYQQGPGQDPQFLISFYEKMQSDKGSIPDRFSAQQFSDYHSELNMSSLELGDSALYFCASSLGLRTDTQYFGPGTRLTVL.

This clone was recorded once. The CDR3 region is CATSRDRGTLEQYF. The CDR3 DNA reads as TGTGCCACCAGCAGAGATCGGGGAACCCTGGAGCAGTACTTC. This sequence joins TRBV15 and TRBJ2-7, with D perhaps TRBD2 (5 bases). CDR1 and CDR2 (germline): LNHNV, YYDKDF (reference sequence). The CDR3 loop spans 14 amino acids. V was clipped by 0 bases and J by 7 bases, with 13 bases between them.

This clone was seen once. The chain carries TRBV24-1 and TRBJ2-2; TRBD2 agrees at 10 bases. The V gene end was trimmed by 0 bases and the J gene end by 5 bases; junction bases not matched to a gene: 5. Germline CDR1 KGHDR, CDR2 SFDVKD. The CDR3 contains 17 residues. The CDR3 sequence is CATSDLHPGLATGELFF. DNA of the CDR3: TGTGCCACCAGTGATTTGCATCCGGGACTAGCGACCGGGGAGCTGTTTTTT.

The chain employs TRBV19 and TRBJ2-1; 9 positions match TRBD2. Germline-derived CDR1 and CDR2 are LNHDA and SQIVND (reference sequence). This CDR3 has 16 amino acids. V lost 4 bases, J lost 4 bases, and 8 bases stayed unmatched. The CDR3 sequence: CASSKVASGIYNEQFF. DNA of the CDR3: TGTGCCAGTAGTAAGGTGGCTAGCGGGATATACAATGAGCAGTTCTTC.

The rearrangement joins TRBV23-1 to TRBJ2-1; 7 positions agree with TRBD1. TRBV23-1 is annotated as an ORF whose role is uncertain. The length of the CDR3 is 15 residues. V shed 4 bases and J 7 bases; nucleotides not matched to a gene: 10. The CDR3 sequence is CASSLRATGENEQFF. For the CDR3, the DNA is TGCGCCAGCAGTCTACGGGCAACAGGGGAGAATGAGCAGTTCTTC.

V gene TRBV6-2 or TRBV6-3 combines with J gene TRBJ2-1, with D perhaps TRBD1 (6 bases). Trimming cost V 5 bases and J 7 bases, with 18 bases left between them. The germline V gene encodes CDR1 MNHEY and CDR2 SVGEGT. The CDR3 is made up of 15 amino acids. CDR3 bases: TGTGCCAGCAGTCCCCTTAGGGACACTCTGAATGAGCAGTTCTTC. It yields the protein CASSPLRDTLNEQFF.

V is TRBV30 and J is TRBJ1-1, with D perhaps matching TRBD1 (6 bases). V gave up 2 bases and J gave up 8 bases, with 15 bases separating them. CDR3 length equals 13 residues. Germline CDR1 GTSNPN, CDR2 SVGIG (reference sequence). This chain's CDR3 is CAWSSKQGDEAFF. In DNA, the CDR3 is TGTGCCTGGAGTTCCAAACAGGGCGACGAAGCTTTCTTT.

This chain connects TRBV5-6 to TRBJ1-1, with a possible D match to TRBD1 (5 bases). Trimming took 4 bases from V and 1 from J, leaving 17 bases between them. Germline CDR1 SGHDT, CDR2 YYEEEE. The length of the CDR3 is 16 residues. The CDR3 loop reads CASSPRGGQGNTEAFF. CDR3 sequence (DNA): TGTGCCAGCAGCCCCCGGGGCGGCCAGGGGAACACTGAAGCTTTCTTT. The entire variable domain, with the rest obtained from reference TRBV5-6 and TRBJ1-1, is as follows: DAGVTQSPTHLIKTRGQQVTLRCSPKSGHDTVSWYQQALGQGPQFIFQYYEEEERQRGNFPDRFSGHQFPNYSSELNVNALLLGDSALYLCASSPRGGQGNTEAFFGQGTRLTVV.

This sequence joins TRBV7-8 and TRBJ2-2; the D is unclear. Between the trimmed V and J ends, which lost 5 bases and 6 bases, there was a span of 4 bases. Germline values: CDR1 SGHVS, CDR2 FQNEAQ. The CDR3 is 11 amino acids. The CDR3 loop reads CASSPSGELFF. The CDR3 bases are TGTGCCAGCAGCCCCTCCGGGGAGCTGTTTTTT.

The rearrangement joins TRBV18 to TRBJ2-5; D may be TRBD1 (5 bases). The CDR3 runs 15 residues. V lost 3 bases and J lost 5, with 16 bases in between. In germline, CDR1 is KGHSH, CDR2 LQKENI. Here the CDR3 reads CASSPSRTRQETQYF. For the CDR3, the DNA is TGTGCCAGCTCACCGAGCCGGACACGCCAGGAGACCCAGTACTTC.

This clone was recorded once. The J gene is TRBJ1-1, the V gene TRBV2; D is unresolved. V was shortened by 5 bases and J by 2 bases, with 12 bases between the two germline ends. The CDR3 has 14 amino acids. In germline, CDR1 is SNHLY, CDR2 FYNNEI. The CDR3 DNA is TGTGCCAGCAGTATAGGAGCTTCCAACACTGAAGCTTTCTTT. Amino acid sequence: CASSIGASNTEAFF.

This sequence joins TRBV27 and TRBJ1-3, with D unclear. The V and J ends lost 0 bases and 0 bases respectively, with 6 bases between them. This CDR3 is built from 15 residues. Per the germline V gene, CDR1 is MNHEY and CDR2 is SMNVEV (reference sequence). The CDR3 loop is CASSLSAFSGNTIYF. CDR3 bases: TGTGCCAGCAGTTTATCGGCCTTCTCTGGAAACACCATATATTTT.

This chain joins TRBV2 and TRBJ1-4; D may be TRBD1 (6 bases). The germline V and J ends were trimmed by 8 bases and 0 bases, with 16 bases remaining between them. Per germline, CDR1 SNHLY and CDR2 FYNNEI. The CDR3 runs to 16 residues. The CDR3 region has the DNA TGTGCCAGCGGGATGACAGGAATCGCAACTAATGAAAAACTGTTTTTT. This sequence encodes CASGMTGIATNEKLFF.